This T cell receptor (beta chain) was retrieved from a study of blood T cells in healthy people across ages. Donors were systemically healthy Caucasian individuals from Russia aged roughly 6 to 95 years. V lost 6 bases and J lost 5; bases outside the gene matches: 2. Germline V lookup: CDR1 MNHEY, CDR2 SVGEGT. This CDR3 contains 13 residues. General study findings and limits: Estimated diversity across one million T cells was deemed an underestimate.

Concerning this clonotype: Its specificity is not known.

A second PCR of 7 to 11 cycles used a sample-barcoded 5' primer and a J-beta primer mix. Using its own MiXCR run on the 5' RACE reads, TCRdb lists one record per CDR3 protein. Of 870,000 or so distinct CDR3 sequences in the sample, under 30% are singletons; the top ten hold 15% to 20%. The sample comprised blood. The chain couples TRBV6-2 or TRBV6-3 to TRBJ2-5, with 11 bases matching TRBD1. The TCR originated in a woman aged 80 or over in good health. The CDR3 is CASRGQGDETQYF. For the CDR3, the DNA is TGTGCCAGCAGGGGACAGGGGGACGAGACCCAGTACTTC.